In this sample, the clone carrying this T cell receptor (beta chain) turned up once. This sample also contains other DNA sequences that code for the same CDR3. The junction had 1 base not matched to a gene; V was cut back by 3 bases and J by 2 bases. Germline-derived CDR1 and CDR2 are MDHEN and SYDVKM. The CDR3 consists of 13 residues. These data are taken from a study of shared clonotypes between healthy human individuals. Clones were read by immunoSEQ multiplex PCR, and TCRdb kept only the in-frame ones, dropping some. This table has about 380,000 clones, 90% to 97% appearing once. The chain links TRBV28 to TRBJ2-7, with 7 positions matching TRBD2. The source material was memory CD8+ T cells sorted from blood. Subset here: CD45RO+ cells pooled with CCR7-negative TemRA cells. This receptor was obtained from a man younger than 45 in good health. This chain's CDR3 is CASSLAGAYEQYF. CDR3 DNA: TGTGCCAGCAGTTTGGCGGGAGCCTACGAGCAGTACTTC.